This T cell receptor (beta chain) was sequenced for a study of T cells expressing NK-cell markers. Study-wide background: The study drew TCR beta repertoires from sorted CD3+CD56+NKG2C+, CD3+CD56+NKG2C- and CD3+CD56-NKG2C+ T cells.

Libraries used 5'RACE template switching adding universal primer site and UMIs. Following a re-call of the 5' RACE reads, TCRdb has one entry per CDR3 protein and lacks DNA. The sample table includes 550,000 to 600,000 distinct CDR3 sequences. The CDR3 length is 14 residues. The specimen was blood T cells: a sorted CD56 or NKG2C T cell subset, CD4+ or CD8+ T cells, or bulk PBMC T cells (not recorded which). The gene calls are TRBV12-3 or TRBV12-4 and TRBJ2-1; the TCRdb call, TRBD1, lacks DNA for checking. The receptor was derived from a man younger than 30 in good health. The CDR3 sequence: CASGLLQGYNEQFF.